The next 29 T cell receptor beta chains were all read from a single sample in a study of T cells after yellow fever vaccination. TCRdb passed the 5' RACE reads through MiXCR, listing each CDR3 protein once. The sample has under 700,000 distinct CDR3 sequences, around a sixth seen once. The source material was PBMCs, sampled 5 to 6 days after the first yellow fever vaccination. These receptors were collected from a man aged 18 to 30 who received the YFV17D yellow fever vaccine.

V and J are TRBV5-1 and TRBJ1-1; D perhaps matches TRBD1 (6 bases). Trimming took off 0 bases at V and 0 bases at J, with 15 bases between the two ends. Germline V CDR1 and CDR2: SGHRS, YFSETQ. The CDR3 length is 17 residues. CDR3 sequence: CASSLAWGAGMNTEAFF. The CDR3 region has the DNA TGCGCCAGCAGCTTGGCCTGGGGGGCGGGGATGAACACTGAAGCTTTCTTT.

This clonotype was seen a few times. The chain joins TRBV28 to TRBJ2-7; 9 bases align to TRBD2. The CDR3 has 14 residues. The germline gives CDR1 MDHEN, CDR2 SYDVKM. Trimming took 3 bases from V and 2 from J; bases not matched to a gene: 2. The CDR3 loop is CASSLGTSPYEQYV. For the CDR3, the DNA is TGTGCCAGCAGTTTGGGGACTAGCCCCTACGAGCAGTACGTC.

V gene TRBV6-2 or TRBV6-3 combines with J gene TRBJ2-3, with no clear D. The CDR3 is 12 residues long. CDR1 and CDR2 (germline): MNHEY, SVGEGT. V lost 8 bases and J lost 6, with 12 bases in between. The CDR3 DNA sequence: TGTGCCAGCGGTCTACCCTGGGATACGCAGTATTTT. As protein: CASGLPWDTQYF.

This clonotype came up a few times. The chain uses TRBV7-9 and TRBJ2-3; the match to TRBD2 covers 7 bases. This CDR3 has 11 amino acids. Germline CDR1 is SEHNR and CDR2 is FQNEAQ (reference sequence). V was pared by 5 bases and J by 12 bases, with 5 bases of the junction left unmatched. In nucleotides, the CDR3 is TGTGCCAGCAGCGAACAAGCGGGACAGTATTTT. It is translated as CASSEQAGQYF.

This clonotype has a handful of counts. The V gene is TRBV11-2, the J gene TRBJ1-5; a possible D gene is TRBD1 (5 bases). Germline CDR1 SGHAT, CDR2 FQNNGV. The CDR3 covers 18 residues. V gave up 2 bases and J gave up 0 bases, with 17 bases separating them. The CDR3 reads CASSLMGGPGSSNQPQHF. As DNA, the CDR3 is TGTGCCAGCAGCTTAATGGGGGGTCCGGGAAGTAGCAATCAGCCCCAGCATTTT. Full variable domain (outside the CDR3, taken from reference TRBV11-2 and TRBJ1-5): EAGVAQSPRYKIIEKRQSVAFWCNPISGHATLYWYQQILGQGPKLLIQFQNNGVVDDSQLPKDRFSAERLKGVDSTLKIQPAKLEDSAVYLCASSLMGGPGSSNQPQHFGDGTRLSIL.

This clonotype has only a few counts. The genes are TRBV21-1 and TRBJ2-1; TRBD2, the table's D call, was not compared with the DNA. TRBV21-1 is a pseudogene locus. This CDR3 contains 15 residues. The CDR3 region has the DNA TGTGCGTGCTCCGGGGCGGGGGGGCCTTACAATGAGCAGTTCTTC. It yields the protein CACSGAGGPYNEQFF.

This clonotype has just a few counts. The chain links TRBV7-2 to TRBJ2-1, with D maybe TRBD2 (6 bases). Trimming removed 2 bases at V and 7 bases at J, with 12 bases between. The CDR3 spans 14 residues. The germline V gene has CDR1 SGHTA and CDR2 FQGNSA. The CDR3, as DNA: TGTGCCAGCAGCTTAATCGGGGGTAGGAATGAGCAGTTCTTC. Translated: CASSLIGGRNEQFF.

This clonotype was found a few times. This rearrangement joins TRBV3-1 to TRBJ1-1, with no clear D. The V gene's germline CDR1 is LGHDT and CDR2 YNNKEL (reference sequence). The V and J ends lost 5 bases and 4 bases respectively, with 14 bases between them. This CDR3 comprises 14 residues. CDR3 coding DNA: TGTGCCAGCAGCGGAACGATTTTCGGCACTGAAGCTTTCTTT. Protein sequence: CASSGTIFGTEAFF.

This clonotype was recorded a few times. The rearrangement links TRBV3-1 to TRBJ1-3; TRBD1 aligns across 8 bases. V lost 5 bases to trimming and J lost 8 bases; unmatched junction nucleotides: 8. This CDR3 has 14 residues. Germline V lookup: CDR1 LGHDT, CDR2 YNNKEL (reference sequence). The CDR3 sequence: CASSETGVHDTIYF. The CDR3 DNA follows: TGTGCCAGCAGCGAGACAGGGGTACACGACACCATATATTTT.

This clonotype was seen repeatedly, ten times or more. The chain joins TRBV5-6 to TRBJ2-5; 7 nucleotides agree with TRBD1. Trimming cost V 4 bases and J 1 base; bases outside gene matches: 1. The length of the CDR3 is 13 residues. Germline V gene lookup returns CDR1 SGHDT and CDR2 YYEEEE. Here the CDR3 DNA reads TGTGCCAGCAGCGGGACAGTCCAAGAGACCCAGTACTTC. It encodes CASSGTVQETQYF.

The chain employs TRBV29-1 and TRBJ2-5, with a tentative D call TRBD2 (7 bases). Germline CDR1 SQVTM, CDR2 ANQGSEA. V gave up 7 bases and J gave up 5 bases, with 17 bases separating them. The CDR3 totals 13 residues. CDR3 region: CSATAGARETQYF. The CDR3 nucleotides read TGCAGCGCCACCGCGGGGGCCAGGGAGACCCAGTACTTC.

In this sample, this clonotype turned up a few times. The CDR3 sequence: CSAQPRETEAFF. CDR3 nucleotides: TGCAGTGCACAACCCAGGGAAACTGAAGCTTTCTTT. V gene TRBV20-1 combines with J gene TRBJ1-1, with D possibly matching TRBD1 (5 bases). The CDR3 totals 12 residues. Per the germline V gene, CDR1 is DFQATT and CDR2 is SNEGSKA (reference sequence). The V end was cut by 6 bases, the J end by 5 bases, with 13 bases between.

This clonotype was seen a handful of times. The chain's CDR3 is CASSRGGGLTEAFF. The CDR3 DNA sequence: TGCGCCAGCAGTCGGGGGGGCGGTCTTACTGAAGCTTTCTTT. The chain combines TRBV5-1 with TRBJ1-1; D is perhaps TRBD1 (6 bases). There are 14 residues in the CDR3. Trimming removed 5 bases at V and 5 bases at J, with 16 bases between. Germline CDR1 reads SGHRS; CDR2 reads YFSETQ.

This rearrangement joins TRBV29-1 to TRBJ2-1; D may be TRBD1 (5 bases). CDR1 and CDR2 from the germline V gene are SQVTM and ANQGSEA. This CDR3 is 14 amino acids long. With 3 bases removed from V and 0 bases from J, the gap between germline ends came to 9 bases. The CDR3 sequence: CSVDREISYNEQFF. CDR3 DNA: TGCAGCGTTGACAGGGAAATCTCCTACAATGAGCAGTTCTTC.

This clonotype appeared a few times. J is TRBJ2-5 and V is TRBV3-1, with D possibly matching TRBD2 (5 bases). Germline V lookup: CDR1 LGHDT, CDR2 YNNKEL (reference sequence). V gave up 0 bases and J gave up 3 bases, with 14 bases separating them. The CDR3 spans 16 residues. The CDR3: CASSQDLTRQKETQYF. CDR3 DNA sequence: TGTGCCAGCAGCCAAGATCTAACTAGACAAAAAGAGACCCAGTACTTC.

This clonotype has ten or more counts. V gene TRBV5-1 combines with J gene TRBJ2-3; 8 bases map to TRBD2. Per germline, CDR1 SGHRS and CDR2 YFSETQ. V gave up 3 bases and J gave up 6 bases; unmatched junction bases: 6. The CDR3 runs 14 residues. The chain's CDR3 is CASSSGTSLDTQYF. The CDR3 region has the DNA TGCGCCAGCAGCTCCGGGACTAGTCTTGATACGCAGTATTTT.

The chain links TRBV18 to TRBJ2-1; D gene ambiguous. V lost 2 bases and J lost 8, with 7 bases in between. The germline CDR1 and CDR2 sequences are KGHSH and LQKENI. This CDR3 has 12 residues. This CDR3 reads CASSPTMDEQFF. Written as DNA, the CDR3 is TGTGCCAGCTCACCAACAATGGATGAGCAGTTCTTC.

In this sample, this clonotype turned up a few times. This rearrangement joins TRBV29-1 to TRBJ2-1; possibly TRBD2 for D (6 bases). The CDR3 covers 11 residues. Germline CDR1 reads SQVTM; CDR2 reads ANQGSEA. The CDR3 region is CIFKRDNEQFF. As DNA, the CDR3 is TGCATATTCAAGCGGGACAATGAGCAGTTCTTC.

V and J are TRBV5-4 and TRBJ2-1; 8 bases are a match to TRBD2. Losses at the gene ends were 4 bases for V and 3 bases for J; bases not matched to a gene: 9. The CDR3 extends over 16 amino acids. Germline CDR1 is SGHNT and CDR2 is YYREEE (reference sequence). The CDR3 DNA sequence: TGTGCCAGCAGCCTGCTTGAGCGGGGGAGCTACAATGAGCAGTTCTTC. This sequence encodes CASSLLERGSYNEQFF.

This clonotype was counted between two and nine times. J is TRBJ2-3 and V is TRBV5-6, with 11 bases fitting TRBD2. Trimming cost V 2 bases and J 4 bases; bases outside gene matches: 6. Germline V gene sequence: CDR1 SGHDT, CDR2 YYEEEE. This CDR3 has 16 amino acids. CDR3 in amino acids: CASSFSGGASADTQYF. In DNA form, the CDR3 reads TGTGCCAGCAGCTTTAGCGGGGGGGCCTCCGCAGATACGCAGTATTTT.

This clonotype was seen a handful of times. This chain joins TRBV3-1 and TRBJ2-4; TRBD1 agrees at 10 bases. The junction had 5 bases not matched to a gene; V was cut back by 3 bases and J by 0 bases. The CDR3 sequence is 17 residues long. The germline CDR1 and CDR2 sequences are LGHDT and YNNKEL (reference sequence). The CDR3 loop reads CASSQGDRGLAKNIQYF. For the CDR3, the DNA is TGTGCCAGCAGCCAGGGGGACAGGGGACTAGCCAAAAACATTCAGTACTTC. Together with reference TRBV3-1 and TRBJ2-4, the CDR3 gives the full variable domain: DTAVSQTPKYLVTQMGNDKSIKCEQNLGHDTMYWYKQDSKKFLKIMFSYNNKELIINETVPNRFSPKSPDKAHLNLHINSLELGDSAVYFCASSQGDRGLAKNIQYFGAGTRLSVL.

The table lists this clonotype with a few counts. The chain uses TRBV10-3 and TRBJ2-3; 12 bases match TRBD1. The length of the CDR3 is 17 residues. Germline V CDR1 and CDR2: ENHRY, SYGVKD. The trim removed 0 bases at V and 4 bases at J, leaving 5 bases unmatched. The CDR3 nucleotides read TGTGCCATCAGTGAGTCGACGGGACAGGGGGCATCAGATACGCAGTATTTT. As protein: CAISESTGQGASDTQYF.

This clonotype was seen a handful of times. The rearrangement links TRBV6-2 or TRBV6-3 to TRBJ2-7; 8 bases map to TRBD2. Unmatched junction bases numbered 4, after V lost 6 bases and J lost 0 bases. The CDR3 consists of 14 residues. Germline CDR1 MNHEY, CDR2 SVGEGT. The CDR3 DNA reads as TGTGCCAGCAGACTAGCGGAAAACTCCTACGAGCAGTACGTC. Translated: CASRLAENSYEQYV.

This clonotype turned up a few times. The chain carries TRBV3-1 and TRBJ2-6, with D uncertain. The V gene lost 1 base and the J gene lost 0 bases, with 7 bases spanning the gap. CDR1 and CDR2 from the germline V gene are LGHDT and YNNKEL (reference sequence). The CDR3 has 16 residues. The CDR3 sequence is CASSQGSSSGANVLTF. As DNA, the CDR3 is TGTGCCAGCAGCCAAGGGAGCAGCTCTGGGGCCAACGTCCTGACTTTC.

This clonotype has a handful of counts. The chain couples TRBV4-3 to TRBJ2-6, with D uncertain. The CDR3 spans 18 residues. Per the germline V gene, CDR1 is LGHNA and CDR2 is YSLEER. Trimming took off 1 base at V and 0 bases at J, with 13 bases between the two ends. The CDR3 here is CASSQGPASSSGANVLTF. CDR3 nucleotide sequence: TGCGCCAGCAGCCAAGGACCGGCCTCTAGCTCTGGGGCCAACGTCCTGACTTTC.

The CDR3 here is CSASWWGHPPYNEQFF. CDR3 DNA: TGCAGTGCTAGTTGGTGGGGCCATCCACCCTACAATGAGCAGTTCTTC. The gene calls are TRBV20-1 and TRBJ2-1, with a possible D match to TRBD1 (5 bases). CDR1 DFQATT and CDR2 SNEGSKA come from the germline V gene (reference sequence). The CDR3 is 16 amino acids. Trimming shortened V by 3 bases and J by 2 bases, and 17 bases separated the two germline ends.

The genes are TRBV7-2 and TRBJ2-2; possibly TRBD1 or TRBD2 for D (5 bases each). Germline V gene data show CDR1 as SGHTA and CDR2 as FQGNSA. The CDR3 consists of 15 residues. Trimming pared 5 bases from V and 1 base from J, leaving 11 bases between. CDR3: CASSTRDGNTGELFF. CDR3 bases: TGTGCCAGCAGCACCCGGGACGGGAACACCGGGGAGCTGTTTTTT.

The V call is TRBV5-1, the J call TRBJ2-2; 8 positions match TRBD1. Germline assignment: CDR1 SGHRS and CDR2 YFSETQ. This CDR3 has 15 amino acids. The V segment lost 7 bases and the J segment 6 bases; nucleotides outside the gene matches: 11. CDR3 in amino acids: CASGERTGNAGELFF. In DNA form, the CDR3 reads TGCGCCAGCGGGGAGCGGACAGGGAATGCCGGGGAGCTGTTTTTT.

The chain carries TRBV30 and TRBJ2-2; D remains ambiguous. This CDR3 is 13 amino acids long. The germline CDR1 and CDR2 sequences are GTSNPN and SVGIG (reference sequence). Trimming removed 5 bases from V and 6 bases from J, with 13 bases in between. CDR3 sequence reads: CAWASWGSGELFF. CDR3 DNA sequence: TGTGCCTGGGCATCCTGGGGTTCCGGGGAGCTGTTTTTT. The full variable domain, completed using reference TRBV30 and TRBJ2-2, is SQTIHQWPATLVQPVGSPLSLECTVEGTSNPNLYWYRQAAGRGLQLLFYSVGIGQISSEVPQNLSASRPQDRQFILSSKKLLLSDSGFYLCAWASWGSGELFFGEGSRLTVL.